By sample share, the clone carrying this T cell receptor beta chain is medium-sized. Its antigen is as yet unknown. The data originate from a study of CD8+ T cells in alopecia areata. About the research overall: The study gave treated patients oral tofacitinib at 5 to 10 mg twice daily. Tofacitinib ran 6 to 18 months, followed by 6 months off drug.

Extracted from the samples, RNA was reverse transcribed into cDNA to serve as the sequencing template. Some clones are missing from TCRdb's copy, which holds only in-frame ones; the method was immunoSEQ multiplex PCR. Of thousands of clones detected, approximately 71% appear once; the ten largest clones hold around an eighth. Alopecia areata patients provided lesional scalp punch biopsies and peripheral blood. Findings of the study overall: Clonality was higher in lesional than normal scalp, especially in alopecia totalis/universalis. Scalp sequencing also captures normal skin's resident alphabeta T cells.

Germline CDR1 reads GTSNPN; CDR2 reads SVGIG (reference sequence). The CDR3 totals 13 residues. V lost 0 bases and J lost 10, with 15 bases in between. The clonotype comes from a human donor with alopecia areata. The V and J genes are TRBV30 and TRBJ1-2; D remains unclear. Material: skin, obtained at week 0. The CDR3 DNA is TGTGCCTGGAGTGTCTCCAGGTATTTTGTCTACACCTTC. Translation gives CAWSVSRYFVYTF.